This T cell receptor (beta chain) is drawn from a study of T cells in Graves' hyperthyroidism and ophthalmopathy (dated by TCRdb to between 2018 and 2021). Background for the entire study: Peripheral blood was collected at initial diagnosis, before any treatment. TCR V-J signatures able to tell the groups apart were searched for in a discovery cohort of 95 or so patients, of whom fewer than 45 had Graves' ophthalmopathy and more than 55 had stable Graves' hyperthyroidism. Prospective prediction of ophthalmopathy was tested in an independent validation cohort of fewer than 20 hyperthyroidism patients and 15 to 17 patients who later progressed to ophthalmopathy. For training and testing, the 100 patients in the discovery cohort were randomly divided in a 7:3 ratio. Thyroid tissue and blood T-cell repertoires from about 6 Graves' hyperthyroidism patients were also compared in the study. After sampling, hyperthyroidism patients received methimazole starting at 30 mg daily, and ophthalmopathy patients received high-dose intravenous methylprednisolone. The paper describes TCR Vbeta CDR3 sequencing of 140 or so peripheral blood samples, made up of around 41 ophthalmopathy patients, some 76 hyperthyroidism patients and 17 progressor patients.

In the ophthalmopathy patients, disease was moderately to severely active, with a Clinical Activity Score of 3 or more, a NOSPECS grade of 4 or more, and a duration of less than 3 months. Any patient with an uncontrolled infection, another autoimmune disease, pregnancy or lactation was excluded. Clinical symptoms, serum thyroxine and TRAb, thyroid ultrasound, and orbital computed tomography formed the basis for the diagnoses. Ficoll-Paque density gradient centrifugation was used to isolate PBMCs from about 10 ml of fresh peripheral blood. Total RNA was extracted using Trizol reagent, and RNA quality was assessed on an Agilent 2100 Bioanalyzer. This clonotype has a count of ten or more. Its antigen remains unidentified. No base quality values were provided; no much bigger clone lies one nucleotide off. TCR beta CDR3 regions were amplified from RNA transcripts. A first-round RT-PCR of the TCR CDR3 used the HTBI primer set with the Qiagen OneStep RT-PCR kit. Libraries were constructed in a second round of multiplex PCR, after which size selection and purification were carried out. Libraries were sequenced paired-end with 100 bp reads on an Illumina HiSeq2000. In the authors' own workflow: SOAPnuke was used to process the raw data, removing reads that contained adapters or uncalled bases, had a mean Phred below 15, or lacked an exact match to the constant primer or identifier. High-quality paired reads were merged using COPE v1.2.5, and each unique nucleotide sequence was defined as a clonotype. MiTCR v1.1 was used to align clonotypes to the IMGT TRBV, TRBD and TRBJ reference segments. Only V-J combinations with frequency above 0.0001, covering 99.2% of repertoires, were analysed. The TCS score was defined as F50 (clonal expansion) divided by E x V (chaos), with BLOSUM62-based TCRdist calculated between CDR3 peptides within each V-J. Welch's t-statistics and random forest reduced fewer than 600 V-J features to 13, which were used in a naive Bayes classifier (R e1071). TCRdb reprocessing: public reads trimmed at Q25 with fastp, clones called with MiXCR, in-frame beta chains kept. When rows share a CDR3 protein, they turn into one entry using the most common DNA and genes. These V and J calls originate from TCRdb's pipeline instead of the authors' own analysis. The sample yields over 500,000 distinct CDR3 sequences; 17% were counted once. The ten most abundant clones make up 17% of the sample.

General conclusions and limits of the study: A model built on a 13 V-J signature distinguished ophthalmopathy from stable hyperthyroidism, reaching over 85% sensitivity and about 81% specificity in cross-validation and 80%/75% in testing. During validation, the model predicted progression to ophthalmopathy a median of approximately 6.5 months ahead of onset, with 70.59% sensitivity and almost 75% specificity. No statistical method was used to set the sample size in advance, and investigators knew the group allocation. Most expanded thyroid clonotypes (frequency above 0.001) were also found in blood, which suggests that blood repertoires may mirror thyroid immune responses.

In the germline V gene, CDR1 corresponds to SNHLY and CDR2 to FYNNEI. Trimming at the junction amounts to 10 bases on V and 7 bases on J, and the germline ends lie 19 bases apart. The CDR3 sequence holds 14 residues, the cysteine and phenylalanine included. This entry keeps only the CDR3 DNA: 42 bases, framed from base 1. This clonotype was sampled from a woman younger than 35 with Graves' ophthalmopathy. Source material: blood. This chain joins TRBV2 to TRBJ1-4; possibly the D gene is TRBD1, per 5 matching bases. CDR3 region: CATGGYFGGEKLFF. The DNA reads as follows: TGTGCCACCGGGGGGTACTTCGGGGGTGAAAAACTGTTTTTT.